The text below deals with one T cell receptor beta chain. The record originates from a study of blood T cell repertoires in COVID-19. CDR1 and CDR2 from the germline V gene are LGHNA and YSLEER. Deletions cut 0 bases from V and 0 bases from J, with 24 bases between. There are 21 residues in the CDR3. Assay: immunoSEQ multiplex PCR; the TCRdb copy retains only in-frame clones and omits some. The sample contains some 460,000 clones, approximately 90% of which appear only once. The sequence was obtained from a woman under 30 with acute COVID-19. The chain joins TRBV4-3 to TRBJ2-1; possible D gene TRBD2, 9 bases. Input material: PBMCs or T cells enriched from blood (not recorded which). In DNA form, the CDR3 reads TGCGCCAGCAGCCAAGATCTGCAGGGGGCGACTAGCGGAGTCTCCTACAATGAGCAGTTCTTC. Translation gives CASSQDLQGATSGVSYNEQFF.